The 30 T cell receptor beta chains presented below share a single source sample, sequenced in a study of T-cell memory formation after mild COVID-19. MiXCR, run by TCRdb on the 5' RACE reads, gives a single entry per CDR3 protein. The profile shows under 550,000 distinct CDR3 sequences, about 20% of them singletons. Source material: PBMCs or a T cell subset sorted from them (not recorded which). These receptors all stem from an adult woman who had mild COVID-19 (a few samples of this study predate the infection). Cell type and time point are not known.

The J gene is TRBJ2-2, the V gene TRBV10-3, with D maybe TRBD1 (6 bases). Germline V gene lookup returns CDR1 ENHRY and CDR2 SYGVKD. V was shortened by 0 bases and J by 5 bases, with 16 bases between the two germline ends. CDR3 length equals 17 residues. The CDR3 loop reads CAISESLTRGFTGELFF. The DNA of the CDR3 is TGTGCCATCAGTGAGTCGCTGACCAGGGGTTTTACCGGGGAGCTGTTTTTT.

The rearrangement links TRBV12-3 or TRBV12-4 to TRBJ1-4; the D is unclear. V dropped 3 bases and J dropped 8 bases, with 16 bases sitting between them. There are 15 residues in the CDR3. The CDR3 sequence is CASSFRPDRGEKLFF. Here the CDR3 DNA reads TGTGCCAGCAGTTTCCGCCCGGACCGCGGGGAAAAACTGTTTTTT.

The chain employs TRBV9 and TRBJ1-1, with D unresolved. This CDR3 contains 13 residues. Trimming pared 4 bases from V and 4 bases from J, leaving 11 bases between. Germline CDR1 SGDLS, CDR2 YYNGEE. The CDR3 region is CASSPWKGTEAFF. DNA of the CDR3: TGTGCCAGCAGCCCCTGGAAGGGCACTGAAGCTTTCTTT.

V and J are TRBV5-1 and TRBJ2-5, with D perhaps matching TRBD1 or TRBD2 (6 bases each). Germline assignment: CDR1 SGHRS and CDR2 YFSETQ. This CDR3 spans 15 amino acids. Trimming removed 4 bases from V and 4 bases from J, with 17 bases in between. The CDR3 loop reads CASSLSVGGRETQYF. DNA for the CDR3: TGCGCCAGCAGCCTCTCCGTTGGGGGGCGAGAGACCCAGTACTTC.

The chain uses TRBV5-1 and TRBJ2-2, with TRBD1 matching 9 bases. CDR3 length: 16 amino acids. J was trimmed by 5 bases and V by 4 bases; bases with no gene match: 9. Looked up from germline, CDR1 is SGHRS and CDR2 is YFSETQ. The CDR3 region is CASSILGTGKTGELFF. The DNA for the CDR3 is TGCGCCAGCAGCATCCTCGGGACAGGGAAAACCGGGGAGCTGTTTTTT.

The V gene is TRBV7-6, the J gene TRBJ2-7, with 7 bases matching TRBD2. CDR1 SGHVS and CDR2 FNYEAQ come from the germline V gene. Trimming took 3 bases from V and 2 from J; bases not matched to a gene: 4. This CDR3 is built from 14 residues. DNA for the CDR3: TGTGCCAGCAGCTTTTGGGGGGGGACCTACGAGCAGTACTTC. Translated: CASSFWGGTYEQYF.

This chain connects TRBV6-1 to TRBJ1-2; D call uncertain. The CDR3 runs to 13 residues. Per the germline V gene, CDR1 is MNHNS and CDR2 is SASEGT. V dropped 9 bases and J dropped 8 bases, with 19 bases sitting between them. The CDR3 DNA reads as TGTGCCAGTCTTAATCCAGGTGAATACGGCTACACCTTC. It translates to CASLNPGEYGYTF.

The chain recombines TRBV30 with TRBJ2-1; tentative D call: TRBD1 (5 bases). Germline-derived CDR1 and CDR2 are GTSNPN and SVGIG (reference sequence). Trimming removed 0 bases from V and 6 bases from J, with 9 bases in between. The CDR3 extends over 13 amino acids. The CDR3 reads CAWSVSGANEQFF. The CDR3 coding sequence is TGTGCCTGGAGTGTGAGTGGGGCCAATGAGCAGTTCTTC.

This clonotype was recorded a few times. J is TRBJ2-1 and V is TRBV7-3, with D perhaps matching TRBD2 (6 bases). V lost 3 bases and J 0 bases, leaving 21 bases between the germline ends. CDR3 size: 19 residues. CDR1 is SGHTA, CDR2 FQGTGA, per germline. The CDR3: CASSLYTRLASSSYNEQFF. The CDR3, as DNA: TGTGCCAGCAGCTTGTATACCCGTCTAGCGTCAAGCTCCTACAATGAGCAGTTCTTC. Variable domain in full (rest from reference TRBV7-3 and TRBJ2-1): GAGVSQTPSNKVTEKGKYVELRCDPISGHTALYWYRQSLGQGPEFLIYFQGTGAADDSGLPNDRFFAVRPEGSVSTLKIQRTERGDSAVYLCASSLYTRLASSSYNEQFFGPGTRLTVL.

The chain has TRBV3-1 and TRBJ2-1; 7 positions agree with TRBD2. V lost 6 bases, J lost 13 bases, and 9 bases stayed unmatched. Looked up from germline, CDR1 is LGHDT and CDR2 is YNNKEL (reference sequence). CDR3 length: 12 residues. The CDR3 is CASSQTSSIQFF. The DNA for the CDR3 is TGTGCCAGCAGTCAGACTAGCTCGATTCAGTTCTTC.

The chain joins TRBV3-1 to TRBJ1-2, with 8 bases lining up with TRBD1. Losses at the gene ends were 3 bases for V and 2 bases for J; bases not matched to a gene: 5. Germline V gene lookup returns CDR1 LGHDT and CDR2 YNNKEL (reference sequence). The CDR3 extends over 15 amino acids. The CDR3 sequence is CASSHDRGRNYGYTF. The CDR3 coding sequence is TGTGCCAGCAGCCACGACAGGGGCAGGAACTATGGCTACACCTTC. Together with reference TRBV3-1 and TRBJ1-2, the CDR3 gives the full variable domain: DTAVSQTPKYLVTQMGNDKSIKCEQNLGHDTMYWYKQDSKKFLKIMFSYNNKELIINETVPNRFSPKSPDKAHLNLHINSLELGDSAVYFCASSHDRGRNYGYTFGSGTRLTVV.

This chain links TRBV7-9 with TRBJ2-1; a weak D match, TRBD2 (6 bases). Looked up from germline, CDR1 is SEHNR and CDR2 is FQNEAQ (reference sequence). The CDR3 runs 15 residues. V dropped 5 bases and J dropped 5 bases, with 16 bases sitting between them. CDR3 DNA: TGTGCCAGCAGCCTCCTAGCGCTCTTAAACAATGAGCAGTTCTTC. It is translated as CASSLLALLNNEQFF.

This clonotype was observed a few times. The rearrangement joins TRBV29-1 to TRBJ2-5; tentatively, D is TRBD2 (5 bases). The CDR3 runs 14 residues. Germline V CDR1 and CDR2: SQVTM, ANQGSEA. V was trimmed by 0 bases and J by 5 bases, leaving 13 bases between them. This chain's CDR3 is CSVEEPTIMETQYF. CDR3 DNA sequence: TGCAGCGTTGAAGAGCCGACTATTATGGAGACCCAGTACTTC.

This chain uses TRBV24-1 with TRBJ2-1; 7 bases agree with TRBD1. Germline V CDR1 and CDR2: KGHDR, SFDVKD. The J segment lost 9 bases and the V segment lost 5 bases, leaving 9 bases of the junction unmatched. The CDR3 covers 14 residues. The CDR3 DNA reads TGTGCCACCAGTGCCCCGCTCAGGACAGGTGAGCAGTTCTTC. This gives the protein CATSAPLRTGEQFF.

There are a few counts of this clonotype. CDR3 nucleotide sequence: TGTGCCAGCAGTCAGGGGGCCGGGACAGGGGGCGGCTACACCTTC. It encodes CASSQGAGTGGGYTF. The chain combines TRBV12-3 or TRBV12-4 with TRBJ1-2; 12 positions match TRBD1. The CDR3 is 15 residues long. Germline trimming cut 5 bases from V and 8 bases from J; bases unmatched to any gene: 9.

The CDR3 region has the DNA TGTGCCACCAGCGCACGGACGGGTAGCAATCAGCCCCAGCATTTT. It is translated as CATSARTGSNQPQHF. V is TRBV15 and J is TRBJ1-5; no firm D call. Germline V gives CDR1 LNHNV, CDR2 YYDKDF (reference sequence). The CDR3 has 15 residues. V was cut by 5 bases and J by 0 bases, with 11 bases left in between.

The chain is built from TRBV29-1 and TRBJ2-7; D perhaps matches TRBD2 (5 bases). V dropped 2 bases and J dropped 2 bases, with 7 bases sitting between them. This CDR3 has 12 amino acids. Germline CDR1 reads SQVTM; CDR2 reads ANQGSEA. DNA for the CDR3: TGCAGCGTTGAAATGGGAGCCTACGAGCAGTACTTC. Protein: CSVEMGAYEQYF.

On this clonotype itself: Relative to the germline gene, one junction end is altered; a read error may explain this. The chain employs TRBV16 and TRBJ1-2; perhaps TRBD1 as D (5 bases). This CDR3 contains 14 residues. From germline, CDR1 is KGHSY and CDR2 FQNENV. CDR3 nucleotide sequence: TGTGCCAGCAGCCAATCGGGGCAGTTCTATGTCTACACCTTC. Translating gives CASSQSGQFYVYTF.

This chain connects TRBV29-1 to TRBJ2-1; D possibly corresponds to TRBD2 (5 bases). Germline-derived CDR1 and CDR2 are SQVTM and ANQGSEA. The V end was cut by 1 base, the J end by 8 bases, with 12 bases between. This CDR3 comprises 13 residues. This chain's CDR3 is CSVEGLSVHEQFF. As DNA, the CDR3 is TGCAGCGTTGAAGGACTAAGTGTCCATGAGCAGTTCTTC.

The rearrangement joins TRBV5-4 to TRBJ2-3; possibly TRBD1 for D (7 bases). Trimming took off 3 bases at V and 5 bases at J, with 13 bases between the two ends. This CDR3 region has 14 residues. CDR1 and CDR2 from the germline V gene are SGHNT and YYREEE (reference sequence). CDR3 sequence reads: CASSSQGRLDTQYF. DNA of the CDR3: TGTGCCAGCAGCTCACAGGGGAGGCTAGATACGCAGTATTTT.

This clonotype was recorded at least ten times. This chain uses TRBV7-3 with TRBJ2-3; 9 positions agree with TRBD1. This CDR3 region has 15 residues. Germline V gives CDR1 SGHTA, CDR2 FQGTGA. The V segment lost 5 bases and the J segment 2 bases; nucleotides outside the gene matches: 5. CDR3 nucleotides: TGTGCCAGCAGCGCCGGGACAGGGATCACAGATACGCAGTATTTT. Translation: CASSAGTGITDTQYF.

V gene TRBV7-3 combines with J gene TRBJ2-3; D perhaps matches TRBD2 (6 bases). The V and J ends lost 3 bases and 1 base respectively, with 11 bases between them. The germline V gene encodes CDR1 SGHTA and CDR2 FQGTGA. CDR3 size: 15 residues. The DNA for the CDR3 is TGTGCCAGCAGCTTTCGCGGCGGGGGCACAGATACGCAGTATTTT. Translation gives CASSFRGGGTDTQYF.

The chain links TRBV7-9 to TRBJ1-2; perhaps TRBD1 as D (5 bases). CDR1 and CDR2 from the germline V gene are SEHNR and FQNEAQ (reference sequence). The CDR3 has 15 residues. V lost 1 base and J 0 bases, leaving 9 bases between the germline ends. CDR3 nucleotides: TGTGCCAGCAGCTTAGGAGGGGCTGCTAACTATGGCTACACCTTC. Its translation is CASSLGGAANYGYTF.

There are many counts of this clonotype. The chain carries TRBV12-3 or TRBV12-4 and TRBJ2-7; D is perhaps TRBD1 or TRBD2 (5 bases each). The CDR3 consists of 14 residues. The V end lost 7 bases, the J end lost 7 bases, and 20 bases lay between the germline ends. CDR3 sequence reads: CASTPQGRPREQYF. The CDR3 DNA is TGTGCCAGCACCCCGCAGGGACGGCCGAGGGAGCAGTACTTC.

V gene TRBV7-9 combines with J gene TRBJ1-1; no definite D call. The CDR3 extends over 13 amino acids. The germline gives CDR1 SEHNR, CDR2 FQNEAQ (reference sequence). The V end lost 5 bases, the J end lost 4 bases, and 11 bases lay between the germline ends. This CDR3 reads CASSTPPATEAFF. The DNA of the CDR3 is TGTGCCAGCAGCACCCCGCCGGCCACTGAAGCTTTCTTT.

This clonotype came up many times. V is TRBV20-1 and J is TRBJ2-1; TRBD2 matches at 8 bases. The CDR3 sequence is 13 residues long. V was pared by 0 bases and J by 9 bases, with 4 bases of the junction left unmatched. Germline V gene sequence: CDR1 DFQATT, CDR2 SNEGSKA (reference sequence). CDR3 DNA: TGCAGTGCTAGAGATTCCCTAGCGGGTGAGCAGTTCTTC. Translation gives CSARDSLAGEQFF.

This clonotype came up once. This chain links TRBV3-1 with TRBJ1-1; D unresolved. Trimming pared 1 base from V and 0 bases from J, leaving 9 bases between. In germline, CDR1 is LGHDT, CDR2 YNNKEL (reference sequence). The CDR3 has 15 amino acids. The CDR3: CASSQGRRMNTEAFF. CDR3 DNA: TGTGCCAGCAGCCAAGGCCGACGGATGAACACTGAAGCTTTCTTT.

In this sample, this clonotype turned up a few times. V usage is TRBV7-9 and J usage is TRBJ2-4, with a tentative D call TRBD1 (6 bases). The V end lost 5 bases, the J end lost 9 bases, and 14 bases lay between the germline ends. The CDR3 contains 13 residues. Germline CDR1 reads SEHNR; CDR2 reads FQNEAQ (reference sequence). The CDR3 region has the DNA TGTGCCAGCAGCGTCACAGGGACCGTCATTCAGTACTTC. The encoded protein is CASSVTGTVIQYF.

The chain links TRBV14 to TRBJ1-2, with 7 bases identical to TRBD1. The trim removed 2 bases at V and 8 bases at J, leaving 8 bases unmatched. Germline CDR1 is SGHDN and CDR2 is FVKESK. The CDR3 has 14 residues. Here the CDR3 reads CASSQTGVLGGYTF. In DNA, the CDR3 is TGTGCCAGCAGCCAAACAGGGGTTCTTGGCGGCTACACCTTC.

This clonotype has only a few counts. The V gene is TRBV6-6, the J gene TRBJ1-5, with D perhaps matching TRBD1 (6 bases). This CDR3 is 13 amino acids long. The germline V gene encodes CDR1 MNHNY and CDR2 SVGAGI (reference sequence). Trimming left V 5 bases short and J 5 bases short, with 10 bases between. The CDR3 is CASSRQVDQPQHF. The DNA for the CDR3 is TGTGCCAGCAGTCGACAGGTAGATCAGCCCCAGCATTTT.